This T cell receptor (beta chain) was identified in a study of tumor and adjacent non-tumor tissue in lung cancer. Study as a whole: There were some 11 adenocarcinoma, a couple of squamous cell carcinoma and 1 small cell lung cancer cases. Each sample yielded some 4 million productive TCRbeta reads on average.

A modified ARM-PCR protocol with three rounds of nested PCR amplified TCRbeta. One entry per CDR3 protein results from TCRdb running MiXCR on the multiplex PCR reads. The table shows about 80,000 distinct CDR3 sequences, with roughly 80% occurring only once. The table lists this clonotype with a few counts. Its target is not known. The junction departs from the called germline gene at one end, perhaps through a read error. Germline assignment: CDR1 LGHNA and CDR2 YNFKEQ. This CDR3 contains 16 residues. The study, taken as a whole, reports: Normal lung showed higher cumulative top 100 clone frequency than tumor.

RNA was extracted from bulk tissue without any cell sorting. Distant lung tissue was collected more than 3 cm away from the tumor edge. Between August and November 2014, newly diagnosed, chemotherapy-naive lung cancer patients underwent thoracic surgery in China. The sample taken for sequencing was distant non-tumor lung tissue. The clonotype comes from a man in his 60s with non-small cell lung cancer. The chain carries TRBV4-2 and TRBJ1-1; D possibly corresponds to TRBD1 (6 bases). CDR3 bases: TGTGCCAGCAGCCAAGTCGGACAGCTTGATAACTCTGAAGTTTTCTTT. It encodes CASSQVGQLDNSEVFF.